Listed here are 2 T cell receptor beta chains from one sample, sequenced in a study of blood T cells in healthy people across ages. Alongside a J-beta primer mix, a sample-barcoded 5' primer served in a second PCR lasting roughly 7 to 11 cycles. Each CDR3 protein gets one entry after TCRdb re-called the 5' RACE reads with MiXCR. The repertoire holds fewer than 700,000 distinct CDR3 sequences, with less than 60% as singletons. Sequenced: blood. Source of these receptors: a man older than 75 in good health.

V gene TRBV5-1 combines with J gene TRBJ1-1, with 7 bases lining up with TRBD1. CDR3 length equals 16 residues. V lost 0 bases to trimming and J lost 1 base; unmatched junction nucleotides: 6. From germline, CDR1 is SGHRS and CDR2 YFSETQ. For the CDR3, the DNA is TGCGCCAGCAGCTTGGGGAGGACAGGTCCGAACACTGAAGCTTTCTTT. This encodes CASSLGRTGPNTEAFF.

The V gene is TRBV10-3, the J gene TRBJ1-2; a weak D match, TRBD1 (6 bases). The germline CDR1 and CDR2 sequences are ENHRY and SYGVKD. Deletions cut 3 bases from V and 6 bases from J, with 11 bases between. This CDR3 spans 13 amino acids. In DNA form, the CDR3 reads TGTGCCATCAGTGACAGGGGTCTAGATGGCTACACCTTC. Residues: CAISDRGLDGYTF.